This TCR beta chain is from a study of spatial heterogeneity in lung cancer. Study-wide findings and caveats: Intratumoral expanded alpha and beta TCR counts were found to track tumor mutation counts.

Each molecule of TCR cDNA was tagged with one unique molecular identifier. In TCRdb, the 5' RACE reads were re-called with MiXCR into one record per CDR3 protein. The sample lists about 23,000 distinct CDR3 sequences, under 7.5% occurring once. Concerning this clonotype: Its antigen remains unidentified. Being one base from a much bigger clone, this may be a read error.

The germline gives CDR1 SGHDN, CDR2 FVKESK. The CDR3 contains 14 residues. The time point here: sample taken at primary tumor resection. This sequence was found in a male donor with early-stage non-small cell lung cancer. The J gene is TRBJ2-4, the V gene TRBV14; 9 bases map to TRBD1. The sequencing here drew on lung tumor tissue, taken at surgery. The CDR3 DNA is TGTGCCAGCGGCCAAGACAGGGGGGCAAACATTCAGTACTTC. Its translation is CASGQDRGANIQYF.